This entry lists 14 T cell receptor beta chains sequenced from one sample in a study of blood T cell repertoires in COVID-19. The repertoire was sequenced with immunoSEQ multiplex PCR; TCRdb's copy has only in-frame clones and lacks some. The sample lists about 140,000 clones, roughly 80% occurring once. Input material: peripheral blood. The receptor source for this set is an older woman with acute or convalescent COVID-19.

V gene TRBV4-1 combines with J gene TRBJ2-5; 9 bases map to TRBD2. The CDR3 extends over 16 amino acids. Germline assignment: CDR1 MGHRA and CDR2 YSYEKL. The V gene end was trimmed by 3 bases and the J gene end by 5 bases; junction bases not matched to a gene: 10. The CDR3 DNA reads as TGCGCCAGCAGCCAGTTAGCGGGAGTGGTACGGGAGACCCAGTACTTC. It translates to CASSQLAGVVRETQYF.

DNA of the CDR3: TGTGCCAGCAGCCAACGGGACAGGGGGCCGAGCATCATGAACACTGAAGCTTTCTTT. Translated: CASSQRDRGPSIMNTEAFF. This chain links TRBV3-1 (or the pseudogene TRBV3-2) with TRBJ1-1; TRBD1 aligns across 12 bases. V lost 2 bases and J lost 0; bases outside the gene matches: 10. CDR1 LGHDT and CDR2 YNNKEL come from the germline V gene (reference sequence). This CDR3 contains 19 residues.

The V gene is TRBV6-5, the J gene TRBJ1-6; perhaps TRBD1 as D (5 bases). Per germline, CDR1 MNHEY and CDR2 SVGAGI. V was shortened by 8 bases and J by 5 bases, with 10 bases between the two germline ends. This CDR3 has 13 amino acids. The CDR3: CASDDSNNSPLHF. CDR3 sequence (DNA): TGTGCCAGCGATGACAGCAATAATTCACCCCTCCACTTT.

V usage is TRBV11-2 and J usage is TRBJ2-3; 12 bases map to TRBD2. V was pared by 6 bases and J by 2 bases, with 6 bases of the junction left unmatched. The CDR3 has 16 residues. Looked up from germline, CDR1 is SGHAT and CDR2 is FQNNGV. CDR3 in amino acids: CASSFGLAGSTDTQYF. CDR3 in DNA: TGTGCCAGCAGTTTCGGACTAGCGGGGTCCACAGATACGCAGTATTTT.

The V call is TRBV24-1, the J call TRBJ2-1, with unresolved D. The CDR3 contains 16 residues. V gave up 0 bases and J gave up 0 bases, with 8 bases separating them. The V gene's germline CDR1 is KGHDR and CDR2 SFDVKD. As DNA, the CDR3 is TGTGCCACCAGTGATTTGGCGAGTAGCTCCTACAATGAGCAGTTCTTC. Protein: CATSDLASSSYNEQFF.

As for this clone: Other DNA sequences within the sample encode an identical CDR3. The chain employs TRBV7-9 and TRBJ1-3, with unresolved D. Germline CDR1 and CDR2: SEHNR and FQNEAQ (reference sequence). V lost 1 base and J lost 0, with 7 bases in between. CDR3 length: 15 amino acids. The DNA of the CDR3 is TGTGCCAGCAGCTTAGGGGCCGCCTCTGGAAACACCATATATTTT. This sequence encodes CASSLGAASGNTIYF.

This chain joins TRBV29-1 and TRBJ2-1; 8 bases agree with TRBD2. Germline loops: CDR1 SQVTM, CDR2 ANQGSEA. CDR3 length: 14 residues. Losses at the gene ends were 4 bases for V and 9 bases for J; bases not matched to a gene: 11. CDR3: CSVGLSSGNSEQFF. Written as DNA, the CDR3 is TGCAGCGTTGGGCTGAGTAGCGGGAATTCTGAGCAGTTCTTC.

This sequence joins TRBV3-1 (or the pseudogene TRBV3-2) and TRBJ2-7, with TRBD2 matching over 8 bases. Germline V gene lookup returns CDR1 LGHDT and CDR2 YNNKEL (reference sequence). The CDR3 runs to 14 residues. Trimming at V came to 4 bases and at J to 4 bases, leaving 6 bases not matched to a gene. DNA of the CDR3: TGTGCCAGCAGCCGTAGCGGGATCGAGTACGAGCAGTACTTC. Residues: CASSRSGIEYEQYF.

The chain combines TRBV28 with TRBJ2-7; D perhaps matches TRBD1 (6 bases). The CDR3 totals 12 residues. V shed 6 bases and J shed 6 bases, with 12 bases lying between them. Germline CDR1 MDHEN, CDR2 SYDVKM. CDR3 sequence (DNA): TGTGCCAGCAGCCCCCGAGGGGGCGAGCAGTACTTC. Translated: CASSPRGGEQYF.

The chain carries TRBV6-5 and TRBJ1-2, with D tentatively TRBD1 (5 bases). This CDR3 has 13 residues. CDR1 and CDR2 from the germline V gene are MNHEY and SVGAGI. Trimming shortened V by 0 bases and J by 6 bases, and 8 bases separated the two germline ends. For the CDR3, the DNA is TGTGCCAGCAGTTACTCGGCAGGGCATGGCTACACCTTC. It specifies CASSYSAGHGYTF.

The chain combines TRBV11-2 with TRBJ2-7, with TRBD2 matching over 11 bases. The CDR3 has 15 residues. V was clipped by 5 bases and J by 2 bases; unmatched bases: 5. The germline V gene has CDR1 SGHAT and CDR2 FQNNGV. As DNA, the CDR3 is TGTGCCAGCAGCCCCGGGACTAGCGGCACCTACGAGCAGTACTTC. This encodes CASSPGTSGTYEQYF.

The chain uses TRBV6-5 and TRBJ2-7, with D perhaps matching TRBD1 (6 bases). V gave up 7 bases and J gave up 0 bases, with 13 bases separating them. The CDR3 is 14 amino acids. Germline CDR1 and CDR2: MNHEY and SVGAGI. Here the CDR3 DNA reads TGTGCCAGCAATCGCCTGGGACACTCCTACGAGCAGTACTTC. This sequence encodes CASNRLGHSYEQYF.

The chain joins TRBV7-8 to TRBJ2-1, with TRBD2 matching 9 bases. J was trimmed by 7 bases and V by 4 bases; bases with no gene match: 20. This CDR3 has 19 amino acids. CDR1 and CDR2 (germline): SGHVS, FQNEAQ. CDR3 sequence: CASSSRWLTRGGGGNEQFF. The CDR3 coding sequence is TGTGCCAGCAGCTCACGGTGGCTAACGAGAGGCGGGGGGGGTAATGAGCAGTTCTTC. Full variable domain (outside the CDR3, taken from reference TRBV7-8 and TRBJ2-1): GAGVSQSPRYKVAKRGQDVALRCDPISGHVSLFWYQQALGQGPEFLTYFQNEAQLDKSGLPSDRFFAERPEGSVSTLKIQRTQQEDSAVYLCASSSRWLTRGGGGNEQFFGPGTRLTVL.

The rearrangement uses TRBV30 and TRBJ1-1, with a possible D match to TRBD1 (5 bases). Germline lookup yields CDR1 GTSNPN and CDR2 SVGIG (reference sequence). CDR3 size: 12 residues. Trimming pared 4 bases from V and 4 bases from J, leaving 10 bases between. CDR3 nucleotides: TGTGCCTGGACAGGGTTTTTCACTGAAGCTTTCTTT. This encodes CAWTGFFTEAFF. The full variable domain, in which reference TRBV30 and TRBJ1-1 provide the parts outside the CDR3, is SQTIHQWPATLVQPVGSPLSLECTVEGTSNPNLYWYRQAAGRGLQLLFYSVGIGQISSEVPQNLSASRPQDRQFILSSKKLLLSDSGFYLCAWTGFFTEAFFGQGTRLTVV.